The 21 T cell receptor beta chains below were found in one sample sequenced in a study of Graves' ophthalmopathy and Graves' hyperthyroidism. Scientists amplified the TCR beta CDR3 regions from RNA transcripts. The workflow started with a first-round RT-PCR run with HTBI primers and then moved on to a second-round multiplex PCR. TCRdb recomputed calls from the multiplex PCR reads with MiXCR, one row per CDR3 protein. The sample lists a few hundred thousand distinct CDR3 sequences; 20% to 25% were seen once. Sequenced: peripheral blood. The receptors come from a woman aged 18-30 years with stable Graves' hyperthyroidism.

This clonotype was recorded at least ten times. The chain employs TRBV28 and TRBJ2-7; 12 positions agree with TRBD2. The CDR3 contains 12 residues. The V gene's germline CDR1 is MDHEN and CDR2 SYDVKM. CDR3 sequence: CMCRTSGDEQYF. The CDR3 DNA reads TGTATGTGTAGGACTAGCGGGGACGAGCAGTACTTC.

This clonotype is termed medium-sized. The CDR3 DNA reads as TGTGCCAGCAGTCCCCCGGGGGCTATGAACACTGAAGCTTTCTTT. It translates to CASSPPGAMNTEAFF. This chain uses TRBV6-2 or TRBV6-3 with TRBJ1-1, with D perhaps matching TRBD1 (6 bases). The germline CDR1 and CDR2 sequences are MNHEY and SVGEGT. Trimming took 5 bases from V and 0 from J, leaving 13 bases between them. The CDR3 is 15 amino acids.

This clonotype was picked up a small number of times. The chain recombines TRBV20-1 with TRBJ2-7, with 8 nucleotides matching TRBD1. The J segment lost 0 bases and the V segment lost 6 bases, leaving 7 bases of the junction unmatched. Germline V gene data show CDR1 as DFQATT and CDR2 as SNEGSKA (reference sequence). CDR3 size: 14 residues. CDR3 sequence reads: CSAAGGAFSYEQYF. The CDR3 nucleotides are TGCAGTGCAGCAGGGGGCGCCTTCTCCTACGAGCAGTACTTC.

This clonotype was seen ten or more times. The chain employs TRBV7-9 and TRBJ2-7; D gene ambiguous. The V gene's germline CDR1 is SEHNR and CDR2 FQNEAQ (reference sequence). This CDR3 has 13 amino acids. V was pared by 6 bases and J by 3 bases, with 12 bases between. The CDR3 sequence is CASSDARYYEQYF. The CDR3 coding sequence is TGTGCCAGCAGTGATGCTAGGTACTACGAGCAGTACTTC.

Ten or more counts support this clonotype. The chain couples TRBV6-1 to TRBJ1-5, with TRBD1 as a possible D gene (5 bases). V was pared by 4 bases and J by 1 base, with 20 bases between. The CDR3 length is 18 residues. Germline V gives CDR1 MNHNS, CDR2 SASEGT. This CDR3 reads CASSGRGYTPPSNQPQHF. The CDR3 DNA sequence: TGTGCCAGCAGTGGGCGGGGGTACACACCCCCGAGCAATCAGCCCCAGCATTTT.

The chain recombines TRBV7-2 with TRBJ2-5; D uncertain. The CDR3 consists of 13 residues. V was clipped by 7 bases and J by 2 bases, with 11 bases between them. Germline loops: CDR1 SGHTA, CDR2 FQGNSA. The CDR3 loop reads CASTRGPQETQYF. The CDR3 bases are TGTGCCAGCACCCGCGGTCCACAAGAGACCCAGTACTTC.

This clonotype was seen repeatedly, ten times or more. CDR3 region: CASSPTHGNTIYF. DNA for the CDR3: TGTGCCAGCAGTCCCACACATGGAAACACCATATATTTT. The V call is TRBV2, the J call TRBJ1-3, with unresolved D. The germline CDR1 and CDR2 sequences are SNHLY and FYNNEI. V lost 5 bases and J lost 3, with 8 bases in between. The CDR3 extends over 13 amino acids.

This clonotype has ten or more counts. This chain joins TRBV19 and TRBJ1-2; no definite D call. The CDR3 totals 13 residues. Looked up from germline, CDR1 is LNHDA and CDR2 is SQIVND (reference sequence). V lost 3 bases and J 5 bases, leaving 10 bases between the germline ends. CDR3 loop: CASSIGSTYGYTF. The CDR3 nucleotides are TGTGCCAGTAGTATTGGCAGTACTTATGGCTACACCTTC. The full variable domain, in which reference TRBV19 and TRBJ1-2 provide the parts outside the CDR3, is DGGITQSPKYLFRKEGQNVTLSCEQNLNHDAMYWYRQDPGQGLRLIYYSQIVNDFQKGDIAEGYSVSREKKESFPLTVTSAQKNPTAFYLCASSIGSTYGYTFGSGTRLTVV.

This clonotype occurred many times. This chain connects TRBV20-1 to TRBJ2-7; no firm D call. The V gene's germline CDR1 is DFQATT and CDR2 SNEGSKA (reference sequence). The CDR3 loop spans 11 amino acids. V lost 2 bases and J 7 bases, leaving 9 bases between the germline ends. In nucleotides, the CDR3 is TGCAGTGCTAGACCGGGCTTAGAGCAGTACTTC. It specifies CSARPGLEQYF.

For this clonotype: This clone may be a read error of a much larger clone one base away. This sequence joins TRBV7-9 and TRBJ2-7, with 10 positions matching TRBD2. This CDR3 is built from 15 residues. Germline V CDR1 and CDR2: SEHNR, FQNEAQ (reference sequence). The CDR3 DNA reads TGTGCCAGCAGCTTAATTAGCGGGGGGCGCGACGAGCAGTGCTTC. Protein product: CASSLISGGRDEQCF.

This clonotype came up many times. The chain has TRBV5-1 and TRBJ2-2; the D is unclear. The CDR3 totals 13 residues. The germline CDR1 and CDR2 sequences are SGHRS and YFSETQ. Trimming left V 9 bases short and J 5 bases short, with 14 bases between. The CDR3, as DNA: TGCGCCATTACGACACTCACTACCGGGGAGCTGTTTTTT. Translation: CAITTLTTGELFF.

In its sample, this clonotype was seen a few times. As DNA, the CDR3 is TGTGCCAGCAGTTATGGGGCTTCCACAGATACGCAGTATTTT. Translated: CASSYGASTDTQYF. The chain combines TRBV6-5 with TRBJ2-3, with a tentative D call TRBD1 (5 bases). The CDR3 length is 14 residues. Trimming shortened V by 3 bases and J by 2 bases, and 9 bases separated the two germline ends. Germline V lookup: CDR1 MNHEY, CDR2 SVGAGI.

The chain employs TRBV29-1 and TRBJ2-5, with D perhaps TRBD1 or TRBD2 (5 bases each). CDR3 length equals 12 residues. CDR1 and CDR2 (germline): SQVTM, ANQGSEA. V was cut by 5 bases and J by 7 bases, with 14 bases left in between. The CDR3 spells CSVTGTLGTQYF. The CDR3 DNA reads as TGCAGCGTTACTGGGACGCTCGGGACCCAGTACTTC.

The V and J genes are TRBV4-2 and TRBJ1-2; D might be TRBD1 (6 bases). Germline values: CDR1 LGHNA, CDR2 YNFKEQ. V was clipped by 4 bases and J by 14 bases, with 20 bases between them. The CDR3 runs to 13 residues. CDR3 coding DNA: TGTGCCAGCAGCCCTACTATTCCACAGGGAAATACCTTC. Translated: CASSPTIPQGNTF.

This clonotype was seen many times. The chain joins TRBV20-1 to TRBJ1-2; 8 bases align to TRBD1. Germline V gene lookup returns CDR1 DFQATT and CDR2 SNEGSKA (reference sequence). The V gene end was trimmed by 2 bases and the J gene end by 4 bases; junction bases not matched to a gene: 9. The CDR3 length is 15 residues. The CDR3 DNA reads as TGCAGTGCTAGATTTCCGGGACAGGACCTCTATGGCTACACCTTC. Its translation is CSARFPGQDLYGYTF.

In its sample, this clonotype was seen many times. This may be a read error: a much more frequent sequence differs by one nucleotide. This chain links TRBV11-1 with TRBJ2-7; no reliable D call. With 6 bases removed from V and 0 bases from J, the gap between germline ends came to 9 bases. In germline, CDR1 is SGHAT, CDR2 FQDESV (reference sequence). This CDR3 spans 13 amino acids. The chain's CDR3 is CASSWSSSYEQYF. CDR3 coding DNA: TGTGCCAGCAGTTGGAGTAGCTCCTACGAGCAGTACTTC.

This clonotype was seen only a few times. J is TRBJ2-5 and V is TRBV20-1, with D perhaps TRBD1 or TRBD2 (5 bases each). This CDR3 region has 13 residues. Germline assignment: CDR1 DFQATT and CDR2 SNEGSKA (reference sequence). V lost 4 bases and J 8 bases, leaving 17 bases between the germline ends. The CDR3 region is CSAISSGTLTQYF. The CDR3 DNA reads TGCAGTGCTATTTCGTCCGGGACCCTTACCCAGTACTTC.

In this sample, this clonotype turned up a few times. V usage is TRBV20-1 and J usage is TRBJ2-7, with 8 positions matching TRBD2. The trim removed 0 bases at V and 6 bases at J, leaving 10 bases unmatched. Germline V gene sequence: CDR1 DFQATT, CDR2 SNEGSKA (reference sequence). The CDR3 extends over 15 amino acids. This CDR3 reads CSARDPQAGVGEQYF. As DNA, the CDR3 is TGCAGTGCTAGAGATCCACAAGCGGGAGTGGGCGAGCAGTACTTC.

The chain has TRBV12-3 or TRBV12-4 and TRBJ2-5; no clear D gene. The CDR3 length is 14 residues. The V and J ends lost 3 bases and 2 bases respectively, with 10 bases between them. Here the CDR3 DNA reads TGTGCCAGCAGTTTGCAGCCCACTCAAGAGACCCAGTACTTC. Translation: CASSLQPTQETQYF.

This clonotype was recorded many times. The V gene is TRBV29-1, the J gene TRBJ1-1; D call uncertain. The V and J ends lost 3 bases and 1 base respectively, with 15 bases between them. CDR3 length equals 15 residues. Germline lookup yields CDR1 SQVTM and CDR2 ANQGSEA. The CDR3 sequence is CSVEPKQNKNTEAFF. DNA of the CDR3: TGCAGCGTTGAGCCCAAGCAGAACAAGAACACTGAAGCTTTCTTT.

This clonotype appeared a few times. This chain joins TRBV18 and TRBJ2-5, with a tentative D call TRBD1 (7 bases). In germline, CDR1 is KGHSH, CDR2 LQKENI. The CDR3 loop spans 13 amino acids. V lost 5 bases and J lost 4, with 11 bases in between. This CDR3 is CASSVQGGETQYF. As DNA, the CDR3 is TGTGCCAGCTCAGTCCAGGGGGGAGAGACCCAGTACTTC.